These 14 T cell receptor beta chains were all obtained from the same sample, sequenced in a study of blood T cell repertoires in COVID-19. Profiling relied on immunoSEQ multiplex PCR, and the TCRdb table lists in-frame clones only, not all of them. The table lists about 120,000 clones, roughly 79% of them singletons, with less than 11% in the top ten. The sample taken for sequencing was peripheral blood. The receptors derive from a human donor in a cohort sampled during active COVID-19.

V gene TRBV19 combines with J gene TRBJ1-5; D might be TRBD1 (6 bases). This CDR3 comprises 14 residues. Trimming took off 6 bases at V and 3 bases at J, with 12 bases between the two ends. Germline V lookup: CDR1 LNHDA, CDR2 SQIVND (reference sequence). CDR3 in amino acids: CASSLQGSNQPQHF. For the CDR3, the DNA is TGTGCCAGTAGCCTACAGGGTTCCAATCAGCCCCAGCATTTT.

CDR3 sequence reads: CASSPIAASTDTQYF. The CDR3 nucleotides are TGTGCCAGCAGCCCAATAGCAGCTAGCACAGATACGCAGTATTTT. The rearrangement joins TRBV7-2 to TRBJ2-3; D call uncertain. V was shortened by 5 bases and J by 0 bases, with 12 bases between the two germline ends. CDR3 length: 15 residues. The germline V gene has CDR1 SGHTA and CDR2 FQGNSA.

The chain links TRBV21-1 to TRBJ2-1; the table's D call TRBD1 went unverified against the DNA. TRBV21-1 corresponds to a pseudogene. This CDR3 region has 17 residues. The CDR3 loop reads CASSRQRRHAPDNEQFF. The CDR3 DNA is TGTGCCAGCAGCAGACAGAGAAGACATGCACCTGACAATGAGCAGTTCTTC.

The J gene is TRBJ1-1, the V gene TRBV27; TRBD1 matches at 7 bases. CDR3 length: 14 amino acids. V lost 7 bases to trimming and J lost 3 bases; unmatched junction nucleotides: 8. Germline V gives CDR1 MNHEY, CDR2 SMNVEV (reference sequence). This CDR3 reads CASNRGGSYTEAFF. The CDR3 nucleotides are TGTGCCAGCAACCGAGGGGGCTCCTACACTGAAGCTTTCTTT.

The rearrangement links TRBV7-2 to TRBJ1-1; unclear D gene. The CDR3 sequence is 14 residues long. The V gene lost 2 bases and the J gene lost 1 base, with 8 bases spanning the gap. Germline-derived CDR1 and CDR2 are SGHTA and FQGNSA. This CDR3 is CASSLTGENTEAFF. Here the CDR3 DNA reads TGTGCCAGCAGCTTAACTGGAGAGAACACTGAAGCTTTCTTT.

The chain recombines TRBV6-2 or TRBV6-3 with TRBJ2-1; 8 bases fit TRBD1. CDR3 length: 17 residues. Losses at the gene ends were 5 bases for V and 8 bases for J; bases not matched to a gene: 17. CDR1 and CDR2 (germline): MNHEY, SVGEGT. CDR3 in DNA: TGTGCCAGCAGTGCCACCTTCGGACAGGGTCTTTTCGATGAGCAGTTCTTC. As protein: CASSATFGQGLFDEQFF.

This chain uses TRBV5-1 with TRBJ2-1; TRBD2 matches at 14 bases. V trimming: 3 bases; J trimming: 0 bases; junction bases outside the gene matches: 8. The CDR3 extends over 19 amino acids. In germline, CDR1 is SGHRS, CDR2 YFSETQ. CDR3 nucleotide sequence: TGCGCCAGCAGCTGGGGACTAGCGGGAGATTCCAGCTCCTACAATGAGCAGTTCTTC. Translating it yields CASSWGLAGDSSSYNEQFF.

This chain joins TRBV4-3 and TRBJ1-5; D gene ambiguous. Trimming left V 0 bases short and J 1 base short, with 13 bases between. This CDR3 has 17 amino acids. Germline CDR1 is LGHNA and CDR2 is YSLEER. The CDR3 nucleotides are TGCGCCAGCAGCCAAGATCTTGAGGGTTTCAGCAATCAGCCCCAGCATTTT. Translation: CASSQDLEGFSNQPQHF.

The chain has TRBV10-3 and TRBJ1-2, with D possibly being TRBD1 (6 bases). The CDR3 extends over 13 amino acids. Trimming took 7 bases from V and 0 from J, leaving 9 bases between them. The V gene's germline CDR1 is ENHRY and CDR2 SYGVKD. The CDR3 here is CAIKQGANYGYTF. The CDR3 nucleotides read TGTGCCATCAAACAGGGTGCTAACTATGGCTACACCTTC.

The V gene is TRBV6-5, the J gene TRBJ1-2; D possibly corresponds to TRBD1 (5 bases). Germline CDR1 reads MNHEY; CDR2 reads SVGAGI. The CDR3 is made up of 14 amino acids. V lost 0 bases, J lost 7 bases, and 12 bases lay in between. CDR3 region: CASSYSRQGGGYTF. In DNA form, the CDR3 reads TGTGCCAGCAGTTACTCGCGCCAGGGAGGTGGCTACACCTTC.

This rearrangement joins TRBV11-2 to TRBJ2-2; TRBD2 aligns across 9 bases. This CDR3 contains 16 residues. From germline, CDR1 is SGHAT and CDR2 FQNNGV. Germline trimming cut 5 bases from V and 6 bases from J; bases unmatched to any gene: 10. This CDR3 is CASSVSSGVGSGELFF. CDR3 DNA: TGTGCCAGCAGCGTATCTAGCGGGGTGGGATCCGGGGAGCTGTTTTTT.

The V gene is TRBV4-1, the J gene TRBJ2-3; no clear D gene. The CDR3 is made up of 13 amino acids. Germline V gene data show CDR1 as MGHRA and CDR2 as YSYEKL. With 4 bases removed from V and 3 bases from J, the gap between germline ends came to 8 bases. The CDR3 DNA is TGCGCCAGCAGCCTTGAGGCTACAGATACGCAGTATTTT. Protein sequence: CASSLEATDTQYF.

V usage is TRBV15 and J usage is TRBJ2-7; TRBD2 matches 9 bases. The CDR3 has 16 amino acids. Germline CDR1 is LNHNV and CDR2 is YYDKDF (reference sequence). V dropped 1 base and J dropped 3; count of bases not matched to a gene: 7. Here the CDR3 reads CATSRGGAGGRYEQYF. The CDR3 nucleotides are TGTGCCACCAGCAGAGGCGGAGCGGGGGGACGCTACGAGCAGTACTTC.

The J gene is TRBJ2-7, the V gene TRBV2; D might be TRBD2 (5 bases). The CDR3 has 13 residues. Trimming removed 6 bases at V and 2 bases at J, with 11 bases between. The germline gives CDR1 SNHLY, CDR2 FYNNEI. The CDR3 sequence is CASREDGTYEQYF. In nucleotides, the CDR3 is TGTGCCAGCAGGGAGGACGGGACCTACGAGCAGTACTTC.